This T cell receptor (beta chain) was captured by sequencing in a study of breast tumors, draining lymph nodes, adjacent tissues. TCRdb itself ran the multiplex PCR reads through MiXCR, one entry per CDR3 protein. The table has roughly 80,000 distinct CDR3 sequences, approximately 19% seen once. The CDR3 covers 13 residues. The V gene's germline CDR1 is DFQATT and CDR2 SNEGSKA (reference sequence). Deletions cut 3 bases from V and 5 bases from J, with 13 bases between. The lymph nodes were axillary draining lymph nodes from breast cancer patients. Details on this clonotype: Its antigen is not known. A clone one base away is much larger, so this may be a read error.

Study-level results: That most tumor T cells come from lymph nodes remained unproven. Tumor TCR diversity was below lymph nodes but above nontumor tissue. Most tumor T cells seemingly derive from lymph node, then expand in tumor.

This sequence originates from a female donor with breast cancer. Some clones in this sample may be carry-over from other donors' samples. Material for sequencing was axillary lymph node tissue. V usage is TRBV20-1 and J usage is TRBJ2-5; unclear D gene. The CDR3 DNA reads TGCAGTGCTAGCCTGATAGGTCAGGAGACCCAGTACTTC. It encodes CSASLIGQETQYF.